These T cell receptor beta chains were read from a single sample in a study of T cell responses to AZD1222 COVID-19 vaccine. Profiled with immunoSEQ multiplex PCR; TCRdb holds only in-frame clones, not every one. The sample contains approximately 150,000 clones, about nine tenths of which appear only once. Specimen: peripheral blood, collected on day 0 of AZD1222 vaccination. The receptor source for this set is an adult in good health. Each CDR3 is given with its conserved first and last residue. The D gene is left open where the match is weak.

V	J	D	CDR3	DNA
TRBV19	TRBJ2-7	.	CASSPAGGGPYEQYF	TGTGCCAGTAGCCCAGCAGGGGGGGGTCCCTACGAGCAGTACTTC
TRBV7-9	TRBJ1-5	.	CASSRRGSNQPQHF	TGTGCCAGCAGCCGCAGGGGAAGCAATCAGCCCCAGCATTTT
TRBV9	TRBJ2-2	TRBD1	CASSEGPRVGTGKTGELFF	TGTGCCAGCAGCGAGGGCCCTCGGGTGGGGACAGGGAAGACCGGGGAGCTGTTTTTT
TRBV27	TRBJ1-2	.	CASRDRPTGILGGYTF	TGTGCCAGCAGAGACCGGCCGACAGGTATTCTGGGAGGCTACACCTTC
TRBV5-1	TRBJ1-1	TRBD1	CASSLGGDSTEAFF	TGCGCCAGCAGCTTGGGTGGGGACAGTACTGAAGCTTTCTTT
TRBV21-1	TRBJ1-1	.	CAPPRRRDTEAFF	TGTGCCCCCCCCCGACGAAGGGACACTGAAGCTTTCTTT
TRBV6-5	TRBJ2-7	.	CASRDLSYYEQYF	TGTGCCAGCAGGGACTTATCCTACTACGAGCAGTACTTC
TRBV10-3	TRBJ1-1	.	CAISESVRAFF	TGTGCCATCAGTGAGTCGGTGCGAGCTTTCTTT
TRBV12-3/TRBV12-4	TRBJ1-4	.	CASSLAGLLFF	TGTGCCAGCAGTTTAGCAGGGCTTCTGTTTTTT
TRBV14	TRBJ2-2	.	CASNTGRYTGELFF	TGTGCCAGCAACACAGGGCGGTACACCGGGGAGCTGTTTTTT
TRBV5-6	TRBJ2-3	TRBD2	CASSLDLAGSPSTDTQYF	TGTGCCAGCAGCTTGGATCTAGCGGGGAGTCCTAGCACAGATACGCAGTATTTT
TRBV7-6	TRBJ2-7	.	CASSLYRVSGDEQYF	TGTGCCAGCAGCCTTTACAGGGTTTCAGGCGACGAGCAGTACTTC
TRBV7-2	TRBJ1-1	TRBD1	CASRLSGTGETEAFF	TGTGCCAGCAGATTATCCGGGACAGGGGAAACTGAAGCTTTCTTT
TRBV7-9	TRBJ2-5	.	CASSLFDPRFLQETQYF	TGTGCCAGCAGCTTATTTGACCCTAGATTCCTCCAAGAGACCCAGTACTTC
TRBV28	TRBJ2-2	.	CASSPERAPDTGELFF	TGTGCCAGCAGTCCCGAAAGGGCCCCGGACACCGGGGAGCTGTTTTTT
TRBV7-2	TRBJ2-7	TRBD2	CASSPDPRGGLLNEQYF	TGTGCCAGCAGCCCTGATCCCCGGGGGGGGCTATTGAACGAGCAGTACTTC
TRBV6-2/TRBV6-3	TRBJ1-2	TRBD1	CASSSRTGKRRDYGYTF	TGTGCCAGCAGTTCCCGGACAGGAAAAAGGAGGGACTATGGCTACACCTTC
TRBV19	TRBJ1-5	TRBD1	CASSLGTGGGQPQHF	TGTGCCAGTAGTCTGGGGACAGGCGGGGGTCAGCCCCAGCATTTT
TRBV5-1	TRBJ2-7	.	CASSHPDRYEQYF	TGCGCCAGCAGCCATCCTGATCGCTACGAGCAGTACTTC